This entry concerns a single T cell receptor beta chain. The antigen is undetermined. The data belong to a study of T-cell memory formation after mild COVID-19. Across the whole study: In these data, TCR clusters were largely donor specific.

Constant-segment primers served in 5'RACE that generated TCR alpha and TCR beta cDNA libraries bearing sample barcodes and UMIs. Via MiXCR, TCRdb re-called the 5' RACE reads, giving one row per CDR3 protein. The repertoire includes approximately 250,000 distinct CDR3 sequences, about a sixth of them detected once, and around 23% sits in the top ten. The CDR3 is 13 residues long. CDR1 is SGHTA, CDR2 FQGNSA, per germline. V lost 1 base and J 6 bases, leaving 7 bases between the germline ends. Findings of the study overall: Memory from before infection featured some responding clones, which suggests cross-reactive memory joined. Mainly in CM and EM were contracting CD4+ clones; CD8+ were in EMRA.

The TCR originated in a man between 18 and 35 years old who had mild COVID-19 (a few samples of this study predate the infection). Cell type and time point are not known. The V gene is TRBV7-2, the J gene TRBJ1-5, with no clear D. Sequenced: PBMCs or a T cell subset sorted from them (not recorded which). Here the CDR3 DNA reads TGTGCCAGCAGCTTAGTGCTGGGTCAGCCCCAGCATTTT. It is translated as CASSLVLGQPQHF.